What follows are 29 T cell receptor beta chains derived from one specimen sequenced in a study of T cell responses to AZD1222 COVID-19 vaccine. The protocol was immunoSEQ multiplex PCR, while the TCRdb copy is restricted to in-frame clones and leaves out a portion. The table has about 85,000 clones, about 85% seen once. The source material was peripheral blood, sampled 28 days after the second AZD1222 dose. These receptors were collected from an adult who received the AZD1222 COVID-19 vaccine.

The chain recombines TRBV6-6 with TRBJ2-7; D is perhaps TRBD1 or TRBD2 (6 bases each). The CDR3 consists of 12 residues. Trimming removed 10 bases from V and 2 bases from J, with 12 bases in between. Germline assignment: CDR1 MNHNY and CDR2 SVGAGI (reference sequence). Written as DNA, the CDR3 is TGTGCCACCGCGGGACATCCCTACGAGCAGTACTTC. It encodes CATAGHPYEQYF.

The chain combines TRBV24-1 with TRBJ1-4, with 8 bases fitting TRBD1. Germline V gene data show CDR1 as KGHDR and CDR2 as SFDVKD. This CDR3 has 11 residues. The V gene end was trimmed by 9 bases and the J gene end by 12 bases; junction bases not matched to a gene: 5. Written as DNA, the CDR3 is TGTGCCACCGGACAGGGCGTGGAACTGTTTTTT. It is translated as CATGQGVELFF.

The rearrangement uses TRBV5-6 and TRBJ1-5, with D uncertain. Trimming shortened V by 2 bases and J by 3 bases, and 15 bases separated the two germline ends. The CDR3 consists of 16 residues. Germline V gives CDR1 SGHDT, CDR2 YYEEEE. As DNA, the CDR3 is TGTGCCAGCAGCTTTTGGTCTGTGGGGAACAATCAGCCCCAGCATTTT. The encoded protein is CASSFWSVGNNQPQHF.

The chain employs TRBV4-1 and TRBJ2-7; possibly TRBD1 for D (6 bases). Germline V gene lookup returns CDR1 MGHRA and CDR2 YSYEKL. CDR3 length: 16 residues. The germline V and J ends were trimmed by 1 base and 4 bases, with 17 bases remaining between them. The CDR3 protein is CASSQVWGTSQYEQYF. DNA of the CDR3: TGCGCCAGCAGCCAAGTATGGGGGACATCGCAATACGAGCAGTACTTC.

The chain has TRBV5-1 and TRBJ2-2; D not certain. The length of the CDR3 is 16 residues. V was pared by 1 base and J by 2 bases, with 12 bases between. Germline CDR1 reads SGHRS; CDR2 reads YFSETQ. The CDR3 DNA sequence: TGCGCCAGCAGCTTGTTTATGAGTCTAAACACCGGGGAGCTGTTTTTT. The encoded protein is CASSLFMSLNTGELFF.

The chain is built from TRBV5-1 and TRBJ2-2; TRBD1 or TRBD2 may be the D gene (5 bases each). The CDR3 has 14 amino acids. Trimming pared 6 bases from V and 6 bases from J, leaving 15 bases between. The germline gives CDR1 SGHRS, CDR2 YFSETQ. CDR3 coding DNA: TGCGCCAGCACCGCCCAGAGGGGTTCCGGGGAGCTGTTTTTT. Amino acids: CASTAQRGSGELFF.

The count of this clone is one. The chain joins TRBV7-9 to TRBJ2-7, with D unclear. There are 14 residues in the CDR3. CDR1 SEHNR and CDR2 FQNEAQ come from the germline V gene (reference sequence). Trimming cost V 1 base and J 2 bases, with 9 bases left between them. The CDR3 region has the DNA TGTGCCAGCAGCTTAGTCCATGCCCCCTACGAGCAGTACTTC. Translating it yields CASSLVHAPYEQYF.

This chain joins TRBV20-1 and TRBJ2-7; TRBD2 is a possible D gene (6 bases). CDR1 is DFQATT and CDR2 is SNEGSKA in the germline V gene (reference sequence). CDR3 length: 14 residues. In DNA, the CDR3 is TGCACCGCTAGTATCGGCGGGATCAAGGCCGAGCAGTACTTC. Protein product: CTASIGGIKAEQYF.

The rearrangement uses TRBV14 and TRBJ2-5, with TRBD1 matching over 7 bases. The CDR3 sequence is 13 residues long. After removal of 6 bases from V and 4 bases from J, the junction contained 5 bases not matched to a gene. Germline assignment: CDR1 SGHDN and CDR2 FVKESK. The CDR3 sequence: CASRRQGRETQYF. CDR3 DNA sequence: TGTGCCAGCAGACGACAGGGACGAGAGACCCAGTACTTC.

The chain couples TRBV7-9 to TRBJ2-7; D not certain. The CDR3 is 11 residues long. V lost 3 bases to trimming and J lost 3 bases, with 3 bases between them. Germline V gives CDR1 SEHNR, CDR2 FQNEAQ (reference sequence). CDR3 sequence reads: CASSFNYEQYF. The CDR3 DNA is TGTGCCAGCAGCTTCAACTACGAGCAGTACTTC.

This chain uses TRBV6-1 with TRBJ2-3, with TRBD2 matching 14 bases. Germline loops: CDR1 MNHNS, CDR2 SASEGT. V shed 4 bases, J shed 1 base, and the junction held 4 bases outside the gene matches. The CDR3 spans 17 residues. The DNA for the CDR3 is TGTGCCAGCAGTGGACTAGCGGGGGGGCGCCGCACAGATACGCAGTATTTT. Protein: CASSGLAGGRRTDTQYF.

V gene TRBV5-1 combines with J gene TRBJ1-2; D is unresolved. Germline loops: CDR1 SGHRS, CDR2 YFSETQ. Between the trimmed V and J ends, which lost 3 bases and 8 bases, there was a span of 11 bases. There are 12 residues in the CDR3. The CDR3 loop is CASSSSFYGYTF. In DNA form, the CDR3 reads TGCGCCAGCAGCTCTTCGTTTTACGGCTACACCTTC.

This clone has only a few counts. The V and J genes are TRBV5-1 and TRBJ2-2; 8 nucleotides align to TRBD1. V shed 0 bases, J shed 2 bases, and the junction held 3 bases outside the gene matches. Germline V gene sequence: CDR1 SGHRS, CDR2 YFSETQ. The CDR3 covers 16 residues. The CDR3 DNA is TGCGCCAGCAGCTTGGTTGCAGGGGGCAACACCGGGGAGCTGTTTTTT. Amino acid sequence: CASSLVAGGNTGELFF.

This clone was counted a few times. The chain uses TRBV4-3 and TRBJ2-5, with 11 bases identical to TRBD2. Germline V CDR1 and CDR2: LGHNA, YSLEER. The CDR3 covers 20 residues. Trimming removed 2 bases from V and 3 bases from J; junction bases left unmatched: 17. As DNA, the CDR3 is TGCGCCAGCAGCCAATCCCCCTCGGGCCCTGAGACTAGCGGGGAAGAGACCCAGTACTTC. This encodes CASSQSPSGPETSGEETQYF.

This rearrangement joins TRBV12-3 or TRBV12-4 to TRBJ1-5; D remains ambiguous. Trimming stripped 3 bases from V and 8 bases from J, with 8 bases between. The CDR3 loop spans 12 amino acids. As DNA, the CDR3 is TGTGCCAGCAGTTTGGGTGTCGAGCCCCAGCATTTT. This translates into CASSLGVEPQHF.

The V gene is TRBV12-2, the J gene TRBJ1-4. TRBV12-2 constitutes a pseudogene. This CDR3 has 22 amino acids. CDR3 bases: TGTGCAAGTCGCACCAGGGGGGGACGCAGGGGTCGGGACGTGGGGACTAATGAAAAACTGTTTTTT. Its translation: CASRTRGGRRGRDVGTNEKLFF.

The CDR3, as DNA: TGTGCCAGCAGCCAACCAATGACTGAAGCTTTCTTT. It codes for CASSQPMTEAFF. The chain has TRBV3-1 (or the pseudogene TRBV3-2) and TRBJ1-1; no firm D call. V was shortened by 2 bases and J by 5 bases, with 6 bases between the two germline ends. This CDR3 has 12 residues. The germline V gene encodes CDR1 LGHDT and CDR2 YNNKEL (reference sequence).

The chain is built from TRBV5-1 and TRBJ1-3; tentatively, D is TRBD1 (5 bases). Trimming took 0 bases from V and 2 from J, leaving 15 bases between them. Germline V lookup: CDR1 SGHRS, CDR2 YFSETQ. This CDR3 comprises 17 residues. The CDR3 DNA is TGCGCCAGCAGCTTGGGGCCATCCGGGACGACTGGAAACACCATATATTTT. Protein: CASSLGPSGTTGNTIYF.

The J gene is TRBJ2-5, the V gene TRBV6-6; D is perhaps TRBD1 (5 bases). Per germline, CDR1 MNHNY and CDR2 SVGAGI (reference sequence). The V end lost 6 bases, the J end lost 4 bases, and 18 bases lay between the germline ends. There are 15 residues in the CDR3. The CDR3 nucleotides read TGTGCCAGCAGCAACGCTATTAGCAGGGTAGAGACCCAGTACTTC. This gives the protein CASSNAISRVETQYF.

The rearrangement uses TRBV7-2 and TRBJ2-3, with unresolved D. The CDR3 runs to 13 residues. Trimming stripped 5 bases from V and 5 bases from J, with 11 bases between. Germline lookup yields CDR1 SGHTA and CDR2 FQGNSA. The CDR3 DNA is TGTGCCAGCAGCCCCGTTGTCAAAGATACGCAGTATTTT. Its translation: CASSPVVKDTQYF.

The chain combines TRBV7-9 with TRBJ2-6; D may match TRBD1 or TRBD2 (5 bases each). The CDR3 totals 17 residues. V lost 3 bases to trimming and J lost 0 bases, with 12 bases between them. Germline CDR1 reads SEHNR; CDR2 reads FQNEAQ (reference sequence). CDR3 sequence: CASSFEGSYSGANVLTF. CDR3 bases: TGTGCCAGCAGCTTCGAGGGGTCGTACTCTGGGGCCAACGTCCTGACTTTC.

The chain employs TRBV25-1 and TRBJ2-3; D is unclear. This CDR3 spans 13 amino acids. Germline V gene lookup returns CDR1 MGHDK and CDR2 SYGVNS. V lost 2 bases and J 9 bases, leaving 12 bases between the germline ends. The DNA of the CDR3 is TGTGCCAGCAGTGAACCGGCTTTCTCGACGCAGTATTTT. Protein sequence: CASSEPAFSTQYF.

The chain is built from TRBV7-2 and TRBJ1-2; D not resolved. The CDR3 extends over 12 amino acids. Germline V gives CDR1 SGHTA, CDR2 FQGNSA. Trimming cost V 0 bases and J 4 bases, with 3 bases left between them. CDR3 nucleotide sequence: TGTGCCAGCAGCTTAGCGGTCTATGGCTACACCTTC. As protein: CASSLAVYGYTF. The full variable domain, rest sourced from reference TRBV7-2 and TRBJ1-2, is GAGVSQSPSNKVTEKGKDVELRCDPISGHTALYWYRQSLGQGLEFLIYFQGNSAPDKSGLPSDRFSAERTGGSVSTLTIQRTQQEDSAVYLCASSLAVYGYTFGSGTRLTVV.

The rearrangement joins TRBV7-8 to TRBJ2-7; the D call may be TRBD1 or TRBD2 (6 bases each). The germline V gene has CDR1 SGHVS and CDR2 FQNEAQ. The CDR3 has 20 residues. V was shortened by 5 bases and J by 3 bases, with 32 bases between the two germline ends. CDR3 nucleotides: TGTGCCAGCAGCGTGAGGGGGATTGTCGGGGGAAGGGAAGACTTCTACGAGCAGTACTTC. This encodes CASSVRGIVGGREDFYEQYF.

J is TRBJ1-2 and V is TRBV7-2, with unresolved D. With 0 bases removed from V and 4 bases from J, the gap between germline ends came to 9 bases. Germline assignment: CDR1 SGHTA and CDR2 FQGNSA. CDR3 size: 14 residues. The CDR3 DNA follows: TGTGCCAGCAGCTTAGCAGGGTCGGGCTATGGCTACACCTTC. It encodes CASSLAGSGYGYTF.

V usage is TRBV4-3 and J usage is TRBJ2-5, with D perhaps TRBD1 or TRBD2 (6 bases each). Germline loops: CDR1 LGHNA, CDR2 YSLEER. The CDR3 runs to 14 residues. Deletions cut 3 bases from V and 4 bases from J, with 12 bases between. This CDR3 reads CASSQVEGGETQYF. DNA of the CDR3: TGCGCCAGCAGCCAGGTTGAGGGGGGAGAGACCCAGTACTTC.

This chain connects TRBV30 to TRBJ1-3; TRBD1 agrees at 8 bases. Germline trimming cut 1 base from V and 8 bases from J; bases unmatched to any gene: 4. The CDR3 sequence is 13 residues long. Germline V gene lookup returns CDR1 GTSNPN and CDR2 SVGIG (reference sequence). This CDR3 reads CAWSDGTGYTIYF. The CDR3 DNA reads as TGTGCCTGGAGTGACGGGACAGGTTACACCATATATTTT.

The chain is built from TRBV7-9 and TRBJ2-1; perhaps TRBD1 as D (5 bases). The CDR3 has 14 residues. The germline CDR1 and CDR2 sequences are SEHNR and FQNEAQ (reference sequence). Trimming removed 1 base from V and 9 bases from J, with 13 bases in between. The CDR3 reads CASSLEFNRGEQFF. Written as DNA, the CDR3 is TGTGCCAGCAGCTTAGAGTTCAATAGGGGTGAGCAGTTCTTC.

The V gene is TRBV29-1, the J gene TRBJ2-1, with D perhaps TRBD2 (5 bases). Trimming pared 0 bases from V and 6 bases from J, leaving 9 bases between. The CDR3 covers 13 residues. Germline-derived CDR1 and CDR2 are SQVTM and ANQGSEA. The CDR3 spells CSVEDLGVNEQFF. The DNA for the CDR3 is TGCAGCGTTGAAGATCTCGGGGTCAATGAGCAGTTCTTC.